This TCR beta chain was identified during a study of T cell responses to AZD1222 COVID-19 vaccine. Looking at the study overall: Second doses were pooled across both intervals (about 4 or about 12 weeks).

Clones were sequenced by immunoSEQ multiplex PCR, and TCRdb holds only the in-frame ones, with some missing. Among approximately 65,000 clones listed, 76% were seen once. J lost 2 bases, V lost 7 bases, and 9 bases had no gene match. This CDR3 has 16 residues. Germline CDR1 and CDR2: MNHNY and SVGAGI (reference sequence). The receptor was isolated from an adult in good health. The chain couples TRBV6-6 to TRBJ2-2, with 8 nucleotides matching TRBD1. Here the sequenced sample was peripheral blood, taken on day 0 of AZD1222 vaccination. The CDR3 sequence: CASILWAGGNTGELFF. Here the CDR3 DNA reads TGTGCCAGCATCCTATGGGCAGGGGGCAACACCGGGGAGCTGTTTTTT.